This T cell receptor (beta chain) was captured by sequencing in a study of neoadjuvant nivolumab and ipilimumab in lung cancer. Study results and limitations: TCR receptors were sequenced in few samples. Resected-tumor TCR richness correlated positively with pretherapy blood richness.

Trimming took off 4 bases at V and 4 bases at J, with 14 bases between the two ends. This CDR3 contains 14 residues. Per germline, CDR1 SGHKS and CDR2 YYEKEE (reference sequence). Note on this clone: Its antigen is not known.

Assay: immunoSEQ multiplex PCR; the TCRdb copy retains only in-frame clones and omits some. The sample contains 18,000 or so clones, roughly 80% of which appear only once. This TCR came from an adult with non-small cell lung cancer. The V call is TRBV5-5, the J call TRBJ1-2; the D is unclear. The sample was tumor tissue, taken after neoadjuvant nivolumab, alone or with ipilimumab, at or shortly before surgery. CDR3 residues: CASSEHEISYGYTF. CDR3 DNA: TGTGCCAGCAGCGAACACGAGATTTCCTATGGCTACACCTTC.